Listed here are 17 T cell receptor beta chains from one sample, sequenced in a study of CD8 T cells in ankylosing spondylitis. One entry per CDR3 protein, called by TCRdb with MiXCR from the 5' RACE reads. The sample has approximately 200,000 distinct CDR3 sequences, roughly 13% seen once. Sequenced material: blood, either unsorted or a sorted T cell fraction (not recorded which). These receptors were taken from a male donor with ankylosing spondylitis or in good health (not recorded which).

There are a few counts of this clonotype. This chain links TRBV27 with TRBJ1-1; D possibly corresponds to TRBD1 (5 bases). The germline V gene has CDR1 MNHEY and CDR2 SMNVEV (reference sequence). The CDR3 totals 13 residues. The V end lost 0 bases, the J end lost 10 bases, and 12 bases lay between the germline ends. CDR3 region: CASSLSRGEAAFF. CDR3 nucleotides: TGTGCCAGCAGTTTATCCCGAGGGGAGGCAGCTTTCTTT.

V and J are TRBV27 and TRBJ2-5; tentatively, D is TRBD1 or TRBD2 (5 bases each). The CDR3 totals 13 residues. Trimming cost V 2 bases and J 7 bases, with 11 bases left between them. Germline V gene sequence: CDR1 MNHEY, CDR2 SMNVEV (reference sequence). The CDR3 region has the DNA TGTGCCAGCAGTTTAGGCCGAGGGGTGACCCAGTACTTC. This gives the protein CASSLGRGVTQYF.

This clonotype has more than one count but fewer than ten. V gene TRBV20-1 combines with J gene TRBJ2-5, with TRBD1 as a possible D gene (6 bases). CDR3 length: 13 residues. The V end lost 3 bases, the J end lost 2 bases, and 10 bases lay between the germline ends. Germline CDR1 reads DFQATT; CDR2 reads SNEGSKA (reference sequence). The CDR3 loop reads CSASSGQQETQYF. Written as DNA, the CDR3 is TGCAGTGCTAGTTCCGGACAGCAAGAGACCCAGTACTTC.

V and J are TRBV6-4 and TRBJ2-3; 7 nucleotides line up with TRBD2. The germline gives CDR1 MRHNA, CDR2 SNTAGT. Trimming took 3 bases from V and 4 from J; bases not matched to a gene: 7. The CDR3 has 15 residues. The DNA for the CDR3 is TGTGCCAGCAGTGATCGGACTAGTGGGGCAGATACGCAGTATTTT. Its protein product is CASSDRTSGADTQYF.

The gene calls are TRBV20-1 and TRBJ1-5; a weak D match, TRBD1 (5 bases). The V end was cut by 1 base, the J end by 5 bases, with 15 bases between. The CDR3 runs to 15 residues. Germline CDR1 and CDR2: DFQATT and SNEGSKA (reference sequence). This CDR3 reads CSARAPRGGDQPQHF. The CDR3 DNA sequence: TGCAGTGCTAGAGCCCCGCGGGGCGGGGATCAGCCCCAGCATTTT.

The chain is built from TRBV5-1 and TRBJ2-1; D is uncertain. CDR1 and CDR2 (germline): SGHRS, YFSETQ. This CDR3 spans 15 amino acids. The germline V and J ends were trimmed by 3 bases and 8 bases, with 18 bases remaining between them. The DNA for the CDR3 is TGCGCCAGCAGCTCCTCCCAGTCTCTTTTCGATGAGCAGTTCTTC. Its translation: CASSSSQSLFDEQFF.

This clonotype was seen at least ten times. The chain recombines TRBV12-3 or TRBV12-4 with TRBJ1-1; D is perhaps TRBD1 (5 bases). CDR3 length: 15 amino acids. V was pared by 0 bases and J by 2 bases, with 10 bases between. In nucleotides, the CDR3 is TGTGCCAGCAGTTTAGCTCCGGGGGGTAACACTGAAGCTTTCTTT. Residues: CASSLAPGGNTEAFF.

This clonotype was counted only a few times. The gene calls are TRBV9 and TRBJ2-1; 7 nucleotides align to TRBD2. In germline, CDR1 is SGDLS, CDR2 YYNGEE. Trimming took 0 bases from V and 4 from J; bases not matched to a gene: 13. CDR3 length: 18 amino acids. The CDR3 here is CASSVVPLGGSVYNEQFF. The DNA for the CDR3 is TGTGCCAGCAGCGTAGTCCCCCTGGGCGGGAGTGTATACAATGAGCAGTTCTTC.

This clonotype came up a few times. The chain links TRBV7-9 to TRBJ2-1; 10 positions match TRBD2. There are 16 residues in the CDR3. Germline V gives CDR1 SEHNR, CDR2 FQNEAQ (reference sequence). V gave up 1 base and J gave up 5 bases; unmatched junction bases: 5. CDR3 in DNA: TGTGCCAGCAGCTTAGATAGCGGGGGGCGAAACAATGAGCAGTTCTTC. It yields the protein CASSLDSGGRNNEQFF.

This clonotype was seen at least ten times. The rearrangement joins TRBV10-1 to TRBJ1-1; 7 nucleotides align to TRBD1. Germline CDR1 and CDR2: WNHNN and SYGVQD (reference sequence). The CDR3 contains 14 residues. V lost 2 bases to trimming and J lost 4 bases; unmatched junction nucleotides: 4. Written as DNA, the CDR3 is TGCGCCAGCAGTGAGACAGGGGCTCGCACTGAAGCTTTCTTT. It is translated as CASSETGARTEAFF.

This clonotype was detected a few times. The CDR3 sequence is CASSKTGISYNEQFF. The DNA of the CDR3 is TGTGCCAGTAGCAAGACAGGGATCTCCTACAATGAGCAGTTCTTC. This chain joins TRBV19 and TRBJ2-1; 7 bases map to TRBD1. The CDR3 runs to 15 residues. CDR1 is LNHDA, CDR2 SQIVND, per germline (reference sequence). V trimming: 6 bases; J trimming: 0 bases; junction bases outside the gene matches: 5.

The chain employs TRBV20-1 and TRBJ2-5; D may correspond to TRBD1 or TRBD2 (6 bases each). Germline CDR1 and CDR2: DFQATT and SNEGSKA (reference sequence). The CDR3 extends over 13 amino acids. CDR3 bases: TGCTCCACTAGCCAGGGGCAGATGGAGACCCAGTACTTC. It is translated as CSTSQGQMETQYF.

This chain links TRBV20-1 with TRBJ2-2, with D possibly matching TRBD1 (6 bases). The germline gives CDR1 DFQATT, CDR2 SNEGSKA (reference sequence). V lost 1 base and J 5 bases, leaving 14 bases between the germline ends. CDR3 size: 15 residues. The CDR3 is CSARGQELKTGELFF. Here the CDR3 DNA reads TGCAGTGCTAGAGGACAGGAATTAAAGACCGGGGAGCTGTTTTTT.

There are many counts of this clonotype. The chain has TRBV12-3 or TRBV12-4 and TRBJ2-6; D not certain. This CDR3 region has 17 residues. V shed 3 bases and J shed 2 bases, with 14 bases lying between them. CDR3 nucleotides: TGTGCCAGCAGTTTTCGTCGCTGGGAAACTGGGGCCAACGTCCTGACTTTC. Translating gives CASSFRRWETGANVLTF.

This clonotype was counted ten times or more. The gene calls are TRBV4-1 and TRBJ1-4; possible D gene TRBD1, 5 bases. V was pared by 3 bases and J by 2 bases, with 7 bases between. The CDR3 consists of 14 residues. Per germline, CDR1 MGHRA and CDR2 YSYEKL. CDR3 amino acids: CASSQGVTNEKLFF. CDR3 bases: TGCGCCAGCAGCCAGGGGGTGACTAATGAAAAACTGTTTTTT.

This clonotype was recorded many times. The V call is TRBV5-6, the J call TRBJ2-1; possible D gene TRBD1, 6 bases. There are 15 residues in the CDR3. Germline V gives CDR1 SGHDT, CDR2 YYEEEE. The V end lost 0 bases, the J end lost 2 bases, and 9 bases lay between the germline ends. CDR3 DNA sequence: TGTGCCAGCAGCTTGGACAGGGAACCCTACAATGAGCAGTTCTTC. Its translation: CASSLDREPYNEQFF.

The table lists this clonotype with a few counts. V gene TRBV3-1 combines with J gene TRBJ1-2, with D possibly matching TRBD1 (5 bases). The germline V and J ends were trimmed by 3 bases and 3 bases, with 11 bases remaining between them. CDR1 is LGHDT, CDR2 YNNKEL, per germline (reference sequence). The CDR3 has 14 amino acids. In DNA, the CDR3 is TGTGCCAGCAGCCAGGTCGGGACGGACTATGGCTACACCTTC. It yields the protein CASSQVGTDYGYTF.